This record concerns one T cell receptor (beta chain) sequence. Its antigen is not identified. Per sample, at least 5 micrograms of total RNA were extracted. These data originate in a study of blood T cells in healthy people across ages. A sample-barcoded 5' primer and a J-beta primer mix were used in a second PCR of roughly 6 to 12 cycles. Template switching added a 12-random-nucleotide identifier to every cDNA molecule. Via MiXCR, TCRdb re-called the 5' RACE reads, giving one row per CDR3 protein. The data show about 1.8 million distinct CDR3 sequences, 49% seen once. Study-level findings and limits: When set beside aged donors, long-lived donors presented more naive CD4+ cells and higher diversity.

The material sequenced was blood. This receptor was obtained from a woman aged 40 to 55 in good health.

Here the CDR3 reads CASSSLGTGDYEQYF. For the CDR3, the DNA is TGCGCCAGCAGCTCGCTAGGGACAGGGGACTACGAGCAGTACTTC. The chain uses TRBV5-1 and TRBJ2-7, with 10 bases aligning to TRBD1. V dropped 3 bases and J dropped 3; count of bases not matched to a gene: 6. This CDR3 is built from 15 residues. The germline V gene has CDR1 SGHRS and CDR2 YFSETQ.